This T cell receptor beta chain was retrieved from a study of T-cell reconstitution after alpha-beta-depleted transplantation in children. Molecular barcoding with unique molecular identifiers was used for the TCRbeta library. One entry per CDR3 protein results from TCRdb running MiXCR on the PCR reads. The table lists 20,000 to 25,000 distinct CDR3 sequences, approximately 11% of them singletons. This clonotype has at least ten counts. This sequence was found in a human donor who donated a stem cell graft to a child with chronic granulomatous disease. The sequencing used PBMCs from the stem cell graft donor, collected from the stem cell graft.

The CDR3 nucleotides read TGTGCCAGCAGTCTTTGGGCGGGACAGGGCACCAATGAGCAGTTCTTC. It is translated as CASSLWAGQGTNEQFF. The V gene is TRBV6-5, the J gene TRBJ2-1, with 9 bases matching TRBD1. The J segment lost 6 bases and the V segment lost 5 bases, leaving 11 bases of the junction unmatched. Germline CDR1 reads MNHEY; CDR2 reads SVGAGI. The CDR3 runs 16 residues.